A selection of T cell receptor beta chains follows, all from one sample in a study of T cells in Graves' hyperthyroidism and ophthalmopathy. Each CDR3 protein gets one entry after TCRdb re-called the multiplex PCR reads with MiXCR. The table has around 300,000 distinct CDR3 sequences, roughly 13% seen once. The sequenced sample was blood. These receptors were taken from a woman aged 25 to 39 with Graves' hyperthyroidism. The CDR3 runs from the conserved cysteine through the conserved F or W. The order of the fields is clone size, J gene, V gene, D gene, CDR3 DNA, CDR3 protein. The D gene is left open where the match is weak. The size of a clone is reported for some rows only, either as once, few or many, or as a class for expanded clones.

many TRBJ2-1 TRBV20-1 NA TGCAGTGCTAGGCCCCTTGACTCCTACAATGAGCAGTTCTTC CSARPLDSYNEQFF
many TRBJ2-3 TRBV11-2 TRBD2 TGTGCCAGCAAGGGGACTAGCGGGAGTCCCACAGATACGCAGTATTTT CASKGTSGSPTDTQYF
NA TRBJ2-1 TRBV10-2 TRBD2 TGCGCCAGCAGTGTACGGCGGGAGCCATCTACGGTCGACTACAATGAGCAGTTCTTC CASSVRREPSTVDYNEQFF
NA TRBJ2-5 TRBV7-2 TRBD2 TGTGCCAGCAGCTTAGATGGGACTAGCGGGAGGGCCGGAGAGACCCAGTACTTC CASSLDGTSGRAGETQYF
many TRBJ1-5 TRBV6-2/TRBV6-3 NA TGTGCCAGCAGTTACCAGCGAACCGATAGCAATCAGCCCCAGCATTTT CASSYQRTDSNQPQHF
few TRBJ2-5 TRBV29-1 TRBD1 TGCAGCGTAGCCGGACAGGGGCCTAACCAAGAGACCCAGTACTTC CSVAGQGPNQETQYF
many TRBJ2-1 TRBV12-3/TRBV12-4 TRBD1 TGTGCCAGCAGTTCCCGGGACAGGGGGCTAAAGCGGGAGGGTTACAATGAGCAGTTCTTC CASSSRDRGLKREGYNEQFF
few TRBJ1-1 TRBV7-6 NA TGTGCCAGCAGCCGCATAGGGGTGGACACTGAAGCTTTCTTT CASSRIGVDTEAFF
many TRBJ2-3 TRBV7-8 NA TGTGCCAGCACTCCTCGCCGGGGTGAGCGAAGGAGCACAGATACGCAGTATTTT CASTPRRGERRSTDTQYF
few TRBJ1-4 TRBV20-1 NA TGCAGTGTCAAAACGACGGTTAATGAAAAACTGTTTTTT CSVKTTVNEKLFF
few TRBJ2-1 TRBV20-1 NA TGCAGTGCTAGAGATTTCCGGTGGGGGGCCCGAGGCTATGAGCAGTTCTTC CSARDFRWGARGYEQFF
NA TRBJ1-6 TRBV30 TRBD1 TGTGCCTGGAAAGAGGGGGCAGGTTCACCCCTCCACTTT CAWKEGAGSPLHF
once TRBJ2-3 TRBV5-1 NA TGCGCCAGCAGCCCCGGGGGGACAGGCACAGATACGCAGTATTTT CASSPGGTGTDTQYF
many TRBJ2-7 TRBV15 TRBD2 TGTGCCACCAGCAGATTAAATAGCGGGAGATCCTACGAGCAGTACTTC CATSRLNSGRSYEQYF
few TRBJ2-3 TRBV10-2 NA TGCGCCAGCACTGTCCCTAATCTAGATACGCAGTATTTT CASTVPNLDTQYF
many TRBJ2-2 TRBV12-3/TRBV12-4 TRBD1 TGTGCCAGCATTGACAGGGGGACCGGGGAGCTGTTTTTT CASIDRGTGELFF
many TRBJ2-7 TRBV11-2 TRBD2 TGTGCCAGCAGCTTTGGACTAGCGCCGACCTACGAGCAGTACTTC CASSFGLAPTYEQYF
many TRBJ2-7 TRBV28 NA TGTGCCAGCAGTTTACCCCACCCCCGACAGCAACAGTACTTC CASSLPHPRQQQYF
NA TRBJ2-3 TRBV14 NA TGTGCCAGCAGATTTCCTAGGGCCGAAGATACGCAGTATTTT CASRFPRAEDTQYF
NA TRBJ2-3 TRBV19 TRBD2 TGTGCCAGTAGTCCCCCAGCGGGAGGTCGGGCAGATACGCAGTATTTT CASSPPAGGRADTQYF
many TRBJ1-5 TRBV27 NA TGTGCCAGCGGCACAGGGAACCTCTCCGCTTATCAGCCCCAGCATTTT CASGTGNLSAYQPQHF
few TRBJ2-1 TRBV6-6 TRBD2 TGTGCCAGCAGTTACGGGACTAGCGGGGGGGGTGAGCAGTTCTTC CASSYGTSGGGEQFF
NA TRBJ2-2 TRBV9 NA TGTGCCAGCAGCGTAGCTACGGGGTACGGGGAGCTGTTTTTT CASSVATGYGELFF
few TRBJ1-5 TRBV28 NA TGTGCCAGCAGTTTCAGCCCCAATCAGCCCCAGCATTTT CASSFSPNQPQHF
few TRBJ2-7 TRBV4-2 TRBD2 TGTGCCAGCAGCCAAGAGGCTAGCGGGAGCTACGAGCAGTACTTC CASSQEASGSYEQYF
few TRBJ2-7 TRBV18 TRBD2 TGTGCCAGCTCACCATATATAAGCGGGAGGGCCGGGTACGAGCAGTACTTC CASSPYISGRAGYEQYF
many TRBJ2-5 TRBV28 TRBD2 TGTGCCAGCTTGGCGGGGGGCTGGAAAGAGACCCAGTACTTC CASLAGGWKETQYF
many TRBJ2-7 TRBV28 NA TGTGCCAGCAGATGGGGACACCTCTACGAGCAGTACTTC CASRWGHLYEQYF
many TRBJ1-4 TRBV2 TRBD1 TGTGCCAGCAGTGACAGGACAGGCGAAAAACTGTTTTTT CASSDRTGEKLFF
NA TRBJ2-7 TRBV27 NA TGTGCCAGCAGTTTAAGGACTGCTTTCTACGAGCAGTACTTC CASSLRTAFYEQYF
many TRBJ2-1 TRBV28 NA TGTGCCAGCAGTCCTCGGACAGTGGCGAATGAGCAGTTCTTC CASSPRTVANEQFF
many TRBJ2-5 TRBV7-8 TRBD2 TGTGCCAGCAGCATTGGGACTAGCGGGGTCCAAGAGACCCAGTACTTC CASSIGTSGVQETQYF
many TRBJ2-5 TRBV3-1 NA TGTGCCAGCAGCCAAGGGGGCCCGGGGTCTCAAGAGACCCAGTACTTC CASSQGGPGSQETQYF
NA TRBJ1-4 TRBV18 NA TGTGCCAGCTCGGCGAACAGGGCAACTAATGAAAAACTGTTTTTT CASSANRATNEKLFF
few TRBJ2-4 TRBV6-2/TRBV6-3 NA TGTGCCAGCACCGTGGACCTCAAAAACATTCAGTACTTC CASTVDLKNIQYF
many TRBJ2-1 TRBV11-2 NA TGTGCCAGCAGCCCGAAGAGTGAGCAGTTCTTC CASSPKSEQFF
few TRBJ2-3 TRBV7-9 TRBD2 TGTGCCAGCAGCTTAAGTCGTCGCGGGAGCTTAGGGGATACGCAGTATTTT CASSLSRRGSLGDTQYF
NA TRBJ2-7 TRBV6-4 NA TGTGCCAGCAGTGATCGGATGTCCTACGAGCAGTACTTC CASSDRMSYEQYF
many TRBJ1-2 TRBV10-3 NA TGTGCCATCAAGGACTCTGGGAGAAGCCATGGCTACACCTTC CAIKDSGRSHGYTF
few TRBJ1-1 TRBV3-1 NA TGTGCCAGCAGCCAAGACGTCGGGCCTGAAGCTTTCTTT CASSQDVGPEAFF
NA TRBJ2-1 TRBV7-3 TRBD2 TGTGCCAGCAGCAGAACGGGACTAGCGGGAGGGAATCCCAACAATGAGCAGTTCTTC CASSRTGLAGGNPNNEQFF
many TRBJ1-1 TRBV28 NA TGTGCCAGCAGTTTATCGGCGGCAAACACTGAAGCTTTCTTT CASSLSAANTEAFF
many TRBJ2-1 TRBV20-1 NA TGCAGTGCTAGCTCCTCACTCTATGGAGCGGGCTACAATGAGCAGTTCTTC CSASSSLYGAGYNEQFF
NA TRBJ1-1 TRBV30 NA TGTGCCTGGAGTGTGGGGGTTGTCCTCTTT CAWSVGVVLF
few TRBJ1-1 TRBV6-1 NA TGTGCCAGCAGAATGACGGGGGAAGCTTTCTTT CASRMTGEAFF
many TRBJ2-5 TRBV20-1 TRBD1 TGCAGTGCTAGACCGCCAATTGGGACAGGGTTAGAGACCCAGTACTTC CSARPPIGTGLETQYF
many TRBJ2-7 TRBV11-2 TRBD1 TGTGCCAGCAACCCAAATACAGGGGGCTCCTACGAGCAGTACTTC CASNPNTGGSYEQYF
few TRBJ2-2 TRBV14 TRBD1 TGTGCCAGCAGCCAAGATGCCGGGACAGCGAACACCGGGGAGCTGTTTTTT CASSQDAGTANTGELFF
NA TRBJ2-7 TRBV6-2/TRBV6-3 NA TGTGCCAGCAGTCCCGGGCCAGTAGTCTACGAGCAGTACTTC CASSPGPVVYEQYF
many TRBJ1-1 TRBV7-8 NA TGTGCCAGCAGCCCCAGCCTCCGGGGGGTGAACACTGAAGCTTTCTTT CASSPSLRGVNTEAFF
many TRBJ2-7 TRBV7-9 TRBD1 TGTGCCAGCAGCCGGGACAGGGTAATGGACGAGCAGTACTTC CASSRDRVMDEQYF
few TRBJ2-1 TRBV7-2 TRBD1 TGTGCCAGCAGCCCTAAACCTCCGACAGGGGCAACCTACAATGAGCAGTTCTTC CASSPKPPTGATYNEQFF
many TRBJ2-1 TRBV11-2 TRBD2 TGTGCCAGCAGCCGACTAGCGGGAGGGTCCTCTGAGCAGTTCTTC CASSRLAGGSSEQFF
many TRBJ2-3 TRBV28 TRBD2 TGTGCCAGCAAAGGACTAGCGGGAGTTGTAGATACGCAGTATTTT CASKGLAGVVDTQYF
many TRBJ2-1 TRBV12-3/TRBV12-4 NA TGTGCCAGCAGCCGGTTAAATGAGCAGTTCTTC CASSRLNEQFF
many TRBJ2-7 TRBV5-1 TRBD2 TGCGCCAGCAGCTTTACAGCGGGAGGGGGAGAGCAGTACTTC CASSFTAGGGEQYF